Each of the 20 T cell receptor beta chains below was sequenced from the same sample in a study of CXCR3-negative and CXCR3-positive naive CD8 T cells. Libraries of TRB cDNA were made by 5' RACE and carried UMIs. TCRdb processed the 5' RACE reads again and assigns one entry to each CDR3 protein, with no DNA. Recorded for this sample: about 41,000 distinct CDR3 sequences. The sequenced material came from naive CXCR3- CD8+ T cells from blood. This sample's subset: CD45RO-CCR7+CD27+CD95- naive CD8+ T cells lacking CXCR3 (TNR3-). The receptors were sampled from a human donor in good health. Some clones in this sample may be carry-over from other donors' samples.

Judged by frequency, this clonotype is medium-sized (0.01 to 0.1%). V usage is TRBV28 and J usage is TRBJ1-1. Germline CDR1 reads MDHEN; CDR2 reads SYDVKM. The CDR3 spans 15 residues. The CDR3 sequence is CASSLGRFMNTEAFF.

The chain combines TRBV28 with TRBJ2-1; the TCRdb D gene call, TRBD2, has no DNA to confirm it. Germline CDR1 and CDR2: MDHEN and SYDVKM. CDR3 length: 17 residues. CDR3 in amino acids: CASTLKGLAVIYNEQFF.

This chain connects TRBV7-6 to TRBJ2-2; TCRdb designates TRBD2, a call that cannot be tested without DNA. The CDR3 is made up of 15 amino acids. Germline loops: CDR1 SGHVS, CDR2 FNYEAQ. This CDR3 reads CASSLNSLGAGELFF.

This chain links TRBV5-1 with TRBJ2-5; there is no DNA to check the TCRdb D call of TRBD1. Germline assignment: CDR1 SGHRS and CDR2 YFSETQ. This CDR3 is 16 amino acids long. The CDR3: CASSGPGQGAGETQYF.

The chain joins TRBV14 to TRBJ2-1. Germline loops: CDR1 SGHDN, CDR2 FVKESK. The CDR3 has 12 residues. The CDR3 region is CASGPHPTEQFF. Using reference TRBV14 and TRBJ2-1 for the parts outside the CDR3, the full variable domain is EAGVTQFPSHSVIEKGQTVTLRCDPISGHDNLYWYRRVMGKEIKFLLHFVKESKQDESGMPNNRFLAERTGGTYSTLKVQPAELEDSGVYFCASGPHPTEQFFGPGTRLTVL.

The CDR3 loop is CSARDPRAEGLEDTQYF. The J gene is TRBJ2-3, the V gene TRBV20-1; the TCRdb D gene call, TRBD2, has no DNA to confirm it. Per the germline V gene, CDR1 is DFQATT and CDR2 is SNEGSKA (reference sequence). This CDR3 comprises 17 residues.

This chain uses TRBV15 with TRBJ2-5; TCRdb's D call, TRBD1, is unchecked because there is no DNA. Germline V gives CDR1 LNHNV, CDR2 YYDKDF (reference sequence). This CDR3 contains 15 residues. Here the CDR3 reads CATSRSQGRGETQYF.

V and J are TRBV20-1 and TRBJ2-2; without DNA, the TCRdb call of TRBD2 cannot be checked. The CDR3 sequence is 15 residues long. CDR1 is DFQATT and CDR2 is SNEGSKA in the germline V gene (reference sequence). The CDR3 loop is CSAPVAGGYTGELFF.

CDR3 protein: CASSTGNYGYTF. The rearrangement joins TRBV12-3 or TRBV12-4 to TRBJ1-2; checking the TCRdb D call of TRBD1 is not possible without DNA. The CDR3 contains 12 residues.

The rearrangement uses TRBV5-1 and TRBJ2-7; absent DNA, TCRdb's TRBD2 call cannot be checked. Per germline, CDR1 SGHRS and CDR2 YFSETQ. The CDR3 totals 14 residues. The CDR3 reads CASSLRTDRYEQYF.

The rearrangement links TRBV6-2 or TRBV6-3 to TRBJ2-1; the D gene TCRdb calls, TRBD1, cannot be checked with no DNA. Looked up from germline, CDR1 is MNHEY and CDR2 is SVGEGT. The CDR3 is 17 amino acids. The CDR3 protein is CASSHLVGTGPYNEQFF.

The V gene is TRBV30, the J gene TRBJ2-1; TCRdb gives TRBD1 as the D gene, but with no DNA this cannot be confirmed. CDR1 GTSNPN and CDR2 SVGIG come from the germline V gene (reference sequence). This CDR3 region has 14 residues. The CDR3 sequence is CAYWTPIAYNEQFF.

The V call is TRBV28, the J call TRBJ2-7. The CDR3 has 13 amino acids. Germline V gene data show CDR1 as MDHEN and CDR2 as SYDVKM. This chain's CDR3 is CASSLGGRHEQYF.

The V call is TRBV7-3, the J call TRBJ2-1; the D call of TRBD2 rests on TCRdb alone, since no DNA is present to check it. The germline CDR1 and CDR2 sequences are SGHTA and FQGTGA. CDR3 length: 15 amino acids. The CDR3 spells CASSSFAGGINEQFF.

J is TRBJ1-2 and V is TRBV12-3 or TRBV12-4. The CDR3 consists of 15 residues. The CDR3 sequence: CASSLTVTQDYGYTF.

The chain couples TRBV7-8 to TRBJ1-2; no DNA is available, so the TRBD1 call from TCRdb remains unchecked. The CDR3 is made up of 15 amino acids. CDR1 SGHVS and CDR2 FQNEAQ come from the germline V gene. CDR3: CASSNPGTDNYGYTF.

The chain couples TRBV12-3 or TRBV12-4 to TRBJ2-1; TCRdb's D call of TRBD1 is untestable without DNA. The CDR3 is 17 amino acids. The chain's CDR3 is CASSSSGQANSYNEQFF.

V gene TRBV15 combines with J gene TRBJ1-6. CDR3 length: 13 residues. Germline assignment: CDR1 LNHNV and CDR2 YYDKDF (reference sequence). The CDR3 protein is CATSSGENSPLHF.

V and J are TRBV12-3 or TRBV12-4 and TRBJ2-7; TCRdb outputs TRBD2, but without DNA this stays unchecked. The CDR3 covers 13 residues. CDR3 sequence: CASSLGRPYEQYF.

The chain recombines TRBV4-1 with TRBJ1-2; the TCRdb call, TRBD1, lacks DNA for checking. The germline V gene encodes CDR1 MGHRA and CDR2 YSYEKL. CDR3 length: 14 residues. The CDR3 region is CASSQATGNYGYTF.